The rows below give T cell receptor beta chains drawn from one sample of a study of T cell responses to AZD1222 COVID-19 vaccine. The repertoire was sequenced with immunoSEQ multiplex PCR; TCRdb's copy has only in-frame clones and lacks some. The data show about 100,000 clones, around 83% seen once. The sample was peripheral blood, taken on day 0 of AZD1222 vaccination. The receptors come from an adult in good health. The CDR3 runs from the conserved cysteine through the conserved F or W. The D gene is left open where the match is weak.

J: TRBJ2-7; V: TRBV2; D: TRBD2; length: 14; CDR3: CASPRGSGSAEQYF
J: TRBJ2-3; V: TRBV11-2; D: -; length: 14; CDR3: CASSLRQARDTQYF
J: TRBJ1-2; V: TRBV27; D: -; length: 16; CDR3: CASSPMLGASGYGYTF
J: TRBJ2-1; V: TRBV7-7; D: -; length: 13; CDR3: CASSLAWYNEQFF
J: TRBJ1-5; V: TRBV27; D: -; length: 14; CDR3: CASSLGPAIGPQHF
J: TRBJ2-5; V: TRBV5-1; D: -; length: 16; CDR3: CASSLRASEPQETQYF
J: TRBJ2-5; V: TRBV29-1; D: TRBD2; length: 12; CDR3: CTTREGEETQYF
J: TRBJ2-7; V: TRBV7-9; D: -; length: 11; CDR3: CASSPGGEQYF
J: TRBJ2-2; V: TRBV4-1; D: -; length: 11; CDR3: CASSQTGELFF
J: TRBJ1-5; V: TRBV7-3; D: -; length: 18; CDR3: CASSLRYPRDGGNQPQHF
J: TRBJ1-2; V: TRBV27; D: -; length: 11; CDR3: CASRSIRGYTF
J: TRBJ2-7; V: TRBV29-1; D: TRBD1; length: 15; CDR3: CSVREGTGVIYEQYF
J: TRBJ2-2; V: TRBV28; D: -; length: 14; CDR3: CASSLNPNTGELFF
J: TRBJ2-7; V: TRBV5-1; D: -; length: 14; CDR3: CASSHKGGNYEQYF
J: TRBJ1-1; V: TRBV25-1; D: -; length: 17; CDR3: CASRSGGGVVVNTEAFF
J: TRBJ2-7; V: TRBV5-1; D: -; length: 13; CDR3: CASSLPAGDEQYF
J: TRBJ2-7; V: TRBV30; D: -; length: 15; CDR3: CACHWAGKPSYEQYF
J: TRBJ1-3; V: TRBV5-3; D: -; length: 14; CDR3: CARSRRTDQNTIYF
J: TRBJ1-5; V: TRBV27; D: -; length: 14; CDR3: CATRDGGRNQPQHF
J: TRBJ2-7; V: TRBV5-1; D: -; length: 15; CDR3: CASSLEQGGYYEQYF
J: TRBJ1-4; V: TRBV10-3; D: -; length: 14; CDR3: CASKEQSTNEKLFF
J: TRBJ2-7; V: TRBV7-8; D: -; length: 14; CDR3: CASSFWQASYEQYF
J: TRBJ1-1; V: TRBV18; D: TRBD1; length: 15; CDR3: CASSAQGAKNTEAFF
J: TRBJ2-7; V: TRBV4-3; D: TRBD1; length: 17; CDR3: CASSQDSRDRGANEQYF
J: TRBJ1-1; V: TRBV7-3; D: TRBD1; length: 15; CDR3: CASSLGRGQNTEAFF
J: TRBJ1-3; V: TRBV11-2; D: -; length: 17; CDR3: CASSQTGQPYSGNTIYF
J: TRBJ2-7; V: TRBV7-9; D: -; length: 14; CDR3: CASSSLSGGHEQYF
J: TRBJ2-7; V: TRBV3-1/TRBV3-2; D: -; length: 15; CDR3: CASSQAGTPAHEQYF
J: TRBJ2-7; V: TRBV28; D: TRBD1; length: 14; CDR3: CASSLGGTGGEQYF
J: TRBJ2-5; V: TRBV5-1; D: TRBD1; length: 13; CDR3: CASSFGQGETQYF
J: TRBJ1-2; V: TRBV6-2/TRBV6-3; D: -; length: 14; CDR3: CASSYSTVNYGYTF
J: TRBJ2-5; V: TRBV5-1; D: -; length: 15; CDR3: CASSLALPVKETQYF
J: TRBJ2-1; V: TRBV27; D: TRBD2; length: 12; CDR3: CASRSGGLEQFF
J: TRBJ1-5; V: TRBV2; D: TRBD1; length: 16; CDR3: CASSGRGTAPNQPQHF
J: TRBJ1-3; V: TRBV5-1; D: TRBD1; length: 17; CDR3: CASSMTGGGSSGNTIYF
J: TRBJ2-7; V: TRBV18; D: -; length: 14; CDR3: CASSPSTGDYEQYF
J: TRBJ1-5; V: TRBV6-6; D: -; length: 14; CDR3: CASSYLVSNQPQHF
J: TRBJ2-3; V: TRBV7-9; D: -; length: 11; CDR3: CASSWADTQYF
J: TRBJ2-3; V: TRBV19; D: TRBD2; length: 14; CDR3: CASSIAGGQDTQYF
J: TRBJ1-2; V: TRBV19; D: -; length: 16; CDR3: CASRNKTGTLNYGYTF
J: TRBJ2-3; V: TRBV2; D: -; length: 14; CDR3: CASSDILGTDTQYF
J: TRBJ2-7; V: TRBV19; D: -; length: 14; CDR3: CASSITSISYEQYF
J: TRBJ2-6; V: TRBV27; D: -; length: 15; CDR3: CASSLQATGANVLTF
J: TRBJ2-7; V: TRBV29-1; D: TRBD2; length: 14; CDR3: CSVAGTSGRSEQYF
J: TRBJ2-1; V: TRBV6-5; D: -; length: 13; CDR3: CASSSPNLVEEFF
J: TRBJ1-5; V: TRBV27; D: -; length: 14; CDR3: CASSFGGTDQPQHF
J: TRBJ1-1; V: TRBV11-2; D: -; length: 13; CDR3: CASSLERVAKAFF
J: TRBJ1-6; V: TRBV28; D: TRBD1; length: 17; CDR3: CASSLIGQGVDNSPLHF
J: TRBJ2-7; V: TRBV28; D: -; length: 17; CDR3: CASSLSLWRPGVYEQYF
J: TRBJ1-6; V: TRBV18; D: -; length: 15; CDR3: CASSREGFYNSPLHF
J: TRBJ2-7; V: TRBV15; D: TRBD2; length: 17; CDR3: CATSRGLAGDSSYEQYF
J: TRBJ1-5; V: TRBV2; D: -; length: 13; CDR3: CASLGQPGQPQHF
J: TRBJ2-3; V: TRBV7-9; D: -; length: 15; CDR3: CASSRGQSSTDTQYF